Listed here are 24 T cell receptor beta chains from one sample, sequenced in a study of tissue T cells after allogeneic stem cell transplantation. This table comes from immunoSEQ multiplex PCR, and its TCRdb copy is limited to in-frame clones, with some not included. This sample has several thousand clones, with just under 70% found just once. This specimen consisted of tissue from the rectum, obtained at autopsy. These TCRs come from a woman aged 18-55 years with breast cancer.

The J gene is TRBJ2-7, the V gene TRBV21-1; the table's D call, TRBD1, was not checked against the DNA. TRBV21-1 is reported as a pseudogene. There are 17 residues in the CDR3. CDR3 region: CASSKGVKDRVEYEQYF. In DNA, the CDR3 is TGTGCCAGCAGCAAAGGGGTCAAGGACAGGGTGGAGTACGAGCAGTACTTC.

This sequence joins TRBV7-2 and TRBJ1-6; D possibly corresponds to TRBD1 (5 bases). The germline CDR1 and CDR2 sequences are SGHTA and FQGNSA. This CDR3 region has 16 residues. Trimming stripped 5 bases from V and 7 bases from J, with 18 bases between. The CDR3 coding sequence is TGTGCCAGCAGCGCGGAAGGTGCAGGGACGAATTCACCCCTCCACTTT. This translates into CASSAEGAGTNSPLHF.

The chain is built from TRBV18 and TRBJ2-7; TRBD2 might be the D (5 bases). The V end was cut by 6 bases, the J end by 3 bases, with 15 bases between. The CDR3 spans 14 residues. Germline V CDR1 and CDR2: KGHSH, LQKENI. This CDR3 is CASSLSGGGYEQYF. CDR3 coding DNA: TGTGCCAGCTCGTTAAGCGGCGGAGGCTACGAGCAGTACTTC.

V usage is TRBV11-2 and J usage is TRBJ2-3, with D perhaps TRBD2 (6 bases). Trimming left V 2 bases short and J 5 bases short, with 17 bases between. The V gene's germline CDR1 is SGHAT and CDR2 FQNNGV. The length of the CDR3 is 16 residues. This chain's CDR3 is CASSLNERGAQDTQYF. Written as DNA, the CDR3 is TGTGCCAGCAGCTTAAACGAGCGCGGGGCCCAAGATACGCAGTATTTT.

V and J are TRBV28 and TRBJ1-4; TRBD1 aligns across 10 bases. Germline V CDR1 and CDR2: MDHEN, SYDVKM. The length of the CDR3 is 16 residues. Trimming cost V 1 base and J 8 bases; bases outside gene matches: 7. CDR3 sequence (DNA): TGTGCCAGCAGTTTATTGGGGGACAGGGGAAGAGAAAAACTGTTTTTT. It specifies CASSLLGDRGREKLFF.

The CDR3 here is CASSFVGQNEKLFF. CDR3 bases: TGTGCCAGCAGTTTCGTGGGACAGAATGAAAAACTGTTTTTT. The V and J genes are TRBV6-1 and TRBJ1-4; 7 bases line up with TRBD1. V shed 5 bases and J 5 bases; nucleotides not matched to a gene: 5. Germline values: CDR1 MNHNS, CDR2 SASEGT. CDR3 length: 14 residues.

The V call is TRBV9, the J call TRBJ1-4, with D perhaps TRBD1 (6 bases). The CDR3 runs 16 residues. The V and J ends lost 4 bases and 8 bases respectively, with 21 bases between them. The germline V gene has CDR1 SGDLS and CDR2 YYNGEE. CDR3 residues: CASSSLSRGASEKLFF. DNA of the CDR3: TGTGCCAGCAGCTCCCTCAGTAGGGGGGCAAGCGAAAAACTGTTTTTT.

The CDR3 DNA sequence: TGTGCCAGCTCTCCCGGGACAGGTGGAGATACGCAGTATTTT. Protein: CASSPGTGGDTQYF. This chain joins TRBV18 and TRBJ2-3; 8 nucleotides match TRBD1. CDR1 and CDR2 (germline): KGHSH, LQKENI. Losses at the gene ends were 6 bases for V and 5 bases for J; bases not matched to a gene: 7. This CDR3 comprises 14 residues. Complete variable domain (other parts from reference TRBV18 and TRBJ2-3): NAGVMQNPRHLVRRRGQEARLRCSPMKGHSHVYWYRQLPEEGLKFMVYLQKENIIDESGMPKERFSAEFPKEGPSILRIQQVVRGDSAAYFCASSPGTGGDTQYFGPGTRLTVL.

This clone was detected only once. The rearrangement joins TRBV2 to TRBJ2-3; the match to TRBD1 covers 9 bases. This CDR3 region has 15 residues. V lost 6 bases and J lost 1; bases outside the gene matches: 5. Germline V lookup: CDR1 SNHLY, CDR2 FYNNEI. Here the CDR3 DNA reads TGTGCCAGCAGCCCGAGGACAGGGGGCACAGATACGCAGTATTTT. Its protein product is CASSPRTGGTDTQYF.

This clone was recorded only once. This chain uses TRBV27 with TRBJ2-3, with a tentative D call TRBD2 (5 bases). There are 15 residues in the CDR3. Trimming left V 3 bases short and J 1 base short, with 11 bases between. The germline V gene encodes CDR1 MNHEY and CDR2 SMNVEV (reference sequence). This CDR3 is CASSFQSGRTDTQYF. In nucleotides, the CDR3 is TGTGCCAGCAGTTTTCAGAGCGGACGCACAGATACGCAGTATTTT.

This rearrangement joins TRBV19 to TRBJ1-5; D remains unclear. Trimming shortened V by 3 bases and J by 0 bases, and 0 bases separated the two germline ends. Looked up from germline, CDR1 is LNHDA and CDR2 is SQIVND (reference sequence). The CDR3 length is 12 residues. The chain's CDR3 is CASSISNQPQHF. CDR3 DNA sequence: TGTGCCAGTAGTATTAGCAATCAGCCCCAGCATTTT. The entire variable domain, with the rest obtained from reference TRBV19 and TRBJ1-5, is as follows: DGGITQSPKYLFRKEGQNVTLSCEQNLNHDAMYWYRQDPGQGLRLIYYSQIVNDFQKGDIAEGYSVSREKKESFPLTVTSAQKNPTAFYLCASSISNQPQHFGDGTRLSIL.

This chain links TRBV5-5 with TRBJ1-5; D uncertain. CDR3 length: 13 amino acids. Germline lookup yields CDR1 SGHKS and CDR2 YYEKEE (reference sequence). The V and J ends lost 2 bases and 2 bases respectively, with 5 bases between them. Here the CDR3 DNA reads TGTGCCAGCAGCTTTCAGGGCAATCAGCCCCAGCATTTT. Amino acid sequence: CASSFQGNQPQHF.

This rearrangement joins TRBV4-3 to TRBJ2-5; D remains unclear. V was shortened by 0 bases and J by 4 bases, with 15 bases between the two germline ends. The CDR3 is 16 amino acids. Per the germline V gene, CDR1 is LGHNA and CDR2 is YSLEER. CDR3 nucleotides: TGCGCCAGCAGCCAAGAATCGGCGGCGACTGGAGAGACCCAGTACTTC. Translation: CASSQESAATGETQYF.

The chain employs TRBV5-6 and TRBJ2-7; D ambiguous. The CDR3 length is 13 residues. Germline assignment: CDR1 SGHDT and CDR2 YYEEEE. The V end lost 2 bases, the J end lost 4 bases, and 10 bases lay between the germline ends. DNA for the CDR3: TGTGCCAGCAGCTTTCAGTCGCGATACGAGCAGTACTTC. This translates into CASSFQSRYEQYF.

CDR3 bases: TGTGCCAGCAGCTGGGGACTGCTCTCTGGAAACACCATATATTTT. This sequence encodes CASSWGLLSGNTIYF. The chain links TRBV5-6 to TRBJ1-3; possibly TRBD1 for D (5 bases). The CDR3 runs 15 residues. The V and J ends lost 3 bases and 0 bases respectively, with 10 bases between them. Germline lookup yields CDR1 SGHDT and CDR2 YYEEEE.

The chain uses TRBV9 and TRBJ1-1; D uncertain. This CDR3 is 16 amino acids long. The V gene's germline CDR1 is SGDLS and CDR2 YYNGEE. V lost 0 bases and J 1 base, leaving 13 bases between the germline ends. CDR3 in DNA: TGTGCCAGCAGCGTAGGCGGATTACTACAGAACACTGAAGCTTTCTTT. Translation: CASSVGGLLQNTEAFF.

This clone qualifies as medium-sized. Germline and junction disagree at one end, which may indicate a read error. The genes are TRBV7-7 and TRBJ2-7; 7 nucleotides line up with TRBD2. The CDR3 is 15 amino acids. In germline, CDR1 is SSHAT, CDR2 FNYEAQ (reference sequence). CDR3 residues: CASSLSSGPAYEQYF. The DNA of the CDR3 is TGTGCTAGCAGCTTGTCTAGCGGCCCAGCCTACGAGCAGTACTTC.

The chain couples TRBV27 to TRBJ2-7; no clear D. In germline, CDR1 is MNHEY, CDR2 SMNVEV (reference sequence). V lost 1 base to trimming and J lost 7 bases, with 20 bases between them. The CDR3 covers 16 residues. This CDR3 reads CASSLYPRGGRGEQYF. The CDR3 DNA reads TGTGCCAGCAGTTTATACCCCCGCGGTGGTCGTGGGGAGCAGTACTTC.

The V call is TRBV2, the J call TRBJ2-1, with D perhaps matching TRBD1 or TRBD2 (6 bases each). Germline loops: CDR1 SNHLY, CDR2 FYNNEI. V was cut by 10 bases and J by 0 bases, with 28 bases left in between. This CDR3 has 19 amino acids. The CDR3 protein is CATAGTGRGGDLSYNEQFF. The CDR3 DNA reads TGTGCCACCGCGGGAACTGGCAGGGGAGGAGACCTCTCCTACAATGAGCAGTTCTTC.

The rearrangement joins TRBV6-5 to TRBJ2-2; D may be TRBD1 (6 bases). V was shortened by 2 bases and J by 5 bases, with 6 bases between the two germline ends. CDR1 and CDR2 (germline): MNHEY, SVGAGI. The CDR3 is made up of 13 amino acids. In nucleotides, the CDR3 is TGTGCCAGCAGTTACGACAGGACCGGGGAGCTGTTTTTT. Translating gives CASSYDRTGELFF.

This clone has more than one count but fewer than ten. CDR3: CASSRTSGSYEQYF. In DNA, the CDR3 is TGTGCCAGCAGTAGGACTAGCGGGTCCTACGAGCAGTACTTC. J is TRBJ2-7 and V is TRBV2; 11 nucleotides align to TRBD2. J gave up 1 base and V 5 bases, and 1 base lay outside the gene matches. The CDR3 covers 14 residues. Germline CDR1 and CDR2: SNHLY and FYNNEI.

This clone was observed a handful of times. V is TRBV9 and J is TRBJ2-1, with D unresolved. With 0 bases removed from V and 9 bases from J, the gap between germline ends came to 10 bases. CDR1 is SGDLS and CDR2 is YYNGEE in the germline V gene. The CDR3 is 13 amino acids. CDR3 coding DNA: TGTGCCAGCAGCGTAGACCCGGCGACTGAGCAGTTCTTC. Protein product: CASSVDPATEQFF. Variable domain in full (rest from reference TRBV9 and TRBJ2-1): DSGVTQTPKHLITATGQRVTLRCSPRSGDLSVYWYQQSLDQGLQFLIQYYNGEERAKGNILERFSAQQFPDLHSELNLSSLELGDSALYFCASSVDPATEQFFGPGTRLTVL.

The genes are TRBV12-5 and TRBJ1-6; D is uncertain. Germline V gene sequence: CDR1 LGHNT, CDR2 FRNRAP. The CDR3 spans 16 residues. Trimming removed 0 bases at V and 3 bases at J, with 9 bases between. DNA of the CDR3: TGTGCTAGTGGTTTGGTAGAGGCAGGCTATAATTCACCCCTCCACTTT. It specifies CASGLVEAGYNSPLHF.

This clone has more than one count but fewer than ten. This rearrangement joins TRBV4-2 to TRBJ1-4, with unresolved D. Germline CDR1 is LGHNA and CDR2 is YNFKEQ. This CDR3 has 14 amino acids. V lost 6 bases to trimming and J lost 0 bases, with 8 bases between them. CDR3 sequence (DNA): TGTGCCAGCAGGAACTTTGCAACTAATGAAAAACTGTTTTTT. Translating gives CASRNFATNEKLFF.